Each of the 21 T cell receptor beta chains below was sequenced from the same sample in a study of blood T cell repertoires in COVID-19. Assay used: immunoSEQ multiplex PCR; TCRdb lists only in-frame clones, some missing. The data show some 290,000 clones, with more than 75% seen just once and roughly 2% held by the top ten. What was sequenced was PBMCs or T cells enriched from blood (not recorded which). Source of these receptors: a middle-aged woman with acute COVID-19.

CDR3: CASSPVTGGGTEAFF. CDR3 DNA sequence: TGTGCCAGCAGCCCAGTCACAGGGGGCGGGACTGAAGCTTTCTTT. The rearrangement uses TRBV11-2 and TRBJ1-1; 9 bases line up with TRBD1. Germline loops: CDR1 SGHAT, CDR2 FQNNGV. The ends lost 5 bases at V and 5 bases at J; junction bases unmatched: 9. The CDR3 has 15 amino acids.

The rearrangement links TRBV5-4 to TRBJ2-5; 15 positions agree with TRBD2. Trimming removed 0 bases from V and 0 bases from J; junction bases left unmatched: 3. Germline assignment: CDR1 SGHNT and CDR2 YYREEE (reference sequence). The CDR3 spans 18 residues. Here the CDR3 reads CASSLVGLAGGHQETQYF. DNA of the CDR3: TGTGCCAGCAGCTTGGTGGGACTAGCGGGGGGCCACCAAGAGACCCAGTACTTC.

The J gene is TRBJ2-1, the V gene TRBV6-4; 9 bases map to TRBD2. Germline V gene sequence: CDR1 MRHNA, CDR2 SNTAGT. The CDR3 runs to 15 residues. V shed 2 bases and J 7 bases; nucleotides not matched to a gene: 6. The CDR3 loop reads CASSDNSGGGNEQFF. As DNA, the CDR3 is TGTGCCAGCAGTGACAATAGCGGGGGTGGTAATGAGCAGTTCTTC.

The chain has TRBV30 and TRBJ2-7; no definite D call. Germline V gene lookup returns CDR1 GTSNPN and CDR2 SVGIG (reference sequence). V lost 2 bases and J lost 0, with 14 bases in between. CDR3 length: 15 residues. The CDR3 bases are TGTGCCTGGAGTAGGAGCCTTTGGAGCTCCTACGAGCAGTACTTC. Protein product: CAWSRSLWSSYEQYF.

The chain is built from TRBV7-8 and TRBJ2-5, with a possible D match to TRBD1 (5 bases). The CDR3 runs 16 residues. Between the trimmed V and J ends, which lost 5 bases and 5 bases, there was a span of 21 bases. Germline V gene data show CDR1 as SGHVS and CDR2 as FQNEAQ. DNA for the CDR3: TGTGCCAGCAGCACAGCGACAGCCAGGGCCGGGGAGACCCAGTACTTC. Protein sequence: CASSTATARAGETQYF.

This rearrangement joins TRBV11-2 to TRBJ1-5, with a possible D match to TRBD1 (5 bases). Germline CDR1 SGHAT, CDR2 FQNNGV. The CDR3 runs to 15 residues. V lost 4 bases and J 0 bases, leaving 10 bases between the germline ends. CDR3 coding DNA: TGTGCCAGCAGCTCCGGGACTAATAGCAATCAGCCCCAGCATTTT. Protein product: CASSSGTNSNQPQHF.

This chain links TRBV5-1 with TRBJ2-6; maybe TRBD2 (6 bases). The CDR3 totals 17 residues. Germline V gene lookup returns CDR1 SGHRS and CDR2 YFSETQ. Between the trimmed V and J ends, which lost 3 bases and 2 bases, there was a span of 15 bases. The CDR3 here is CASSSNGGSPGANVLTF. CDR3 bases: TGCGCCAGCAGCTCCAACGGGGGATCCCCTGGGGCCAACGTCCTGACTTTC. Filled out from reference TRBV5-1 and TRBJ2-6, the complete variable domain reads KAGVTQTPRYLIKTRGQQVTLSCSPISGHRSVSWYQQTPGQGLQFLFEYFSETQRNKGNFPGRFSGRQFSNSRSEMNVSTLELGDSALYLCASSSNGGSPGANVLTFGAGSRLTVL.

The chain is built from TRBV11-3 and TRBJ2-1, with 10 bases identical to TRBD2. V shed 5 bases and J 5 bases; nucleotides not matched to a gene: 6. Germline CDR1 SGHNT, CDR2 YENEEA. This CDR3 spans 15 amino acids. The CDR3 reads CASSILAGTNNEQFF. The CDR3 region has the DNA TGTGCCAGCAGCATACTAGCGGGAACGAACAATGAGCAGTTCTTC.

The V call is TRBV9, the J call TRBJ2-2; perhaps TRBD2 as D (6 bases). This CDR3 has 15 residues. Trimming removed 3 bases from V and 1 base from J, with 10 bases in between. From germline, CDR1 is SGDLS and CDR2 YYNGEE. The CDR3 nucleotides are TGTGCCAGCAGCGAACTAGCACTGAACACCGGGGAGCTGTTTTTT. Protein product: CASSELALNTGELFF. Complete variable domain (other parts from reference TRBV9 and TRBJ2-2): DSGVTQTPKHLITATGQRVTLRCSPRSGDLSVYWYQQSLDQGLQFLIQYYNGEERAKGNILERFSAQQFPDLHSELNLSSLELGDSALYFCASSELALNTGELFFGEGSRLTVL.

The V and J genes are TRBV20-1 and TRBJ2-3; weak D call: TRBD1 (5 bases). In germline, CDR1 is DFQATT, CDR2 SNEGSKA (reference sequence). The CDR3 is made up of 11 amino acids. CDR3 residues: CRCARGDTQYF. CDR3 nucleotide sequence: TGCAGGTGCGCAAGGGGAGATACGCAGTATTTT.

This chain connects TRBV29-1 to TRBJ2-1; 12 bases line up with TRBD2. V lost 7 bases and J lost 3; bases outside the gene matches: 4. This CDR3 spans 14 amino acids. Germline V gene sequence: CDR1 SQVTM, CDR2 ANQGSEA. The CDR3 is CSALTSGSYNEQFF. CDR3 DNA sequence: TGCAGCGCCCTGACTAGCGGGAGCTACAATGAGCAGTTCTTC.

V is TRBV7-3 and J is TRBJ1-2, with D tentatively TRBD1 (5 bases). Germline-derived CDR1 and CDR2 are SGHTA and FQGTGA. The CDR3 length is 13 residues. Trimming stripped 5 bases from V and 7 bases from J, with 14 bases between. CDR3 residues: CASSERPGGGYTF. CDR3 coding DNA: TGTGCCAGCAGCGAGAGACCCGGGGGTGGCTACACCTTC.

The chain uses TRBV4-2 and TRBJ1-1; TRBD1 agrees at 7 bases. There are 14 residues in the CDR3. Losses at the gene ends were 5 bases for V and 5 bases for J; bases not matched to a gene: 8. Germline V gene lookup returns CDR1 LGHNA and CDR2 YNFKEQ. The CDR3 DNA follows: TGTGCCAGCAGCACCGACAGGGAAGGAACTGAAGCTTTCTTT. Encoded protein: CASSTDREGTEAFF.

CDR3 in amino acids: CASSLPMDRGHAFF. CDR3 nucleotides: TGCGCCAGCAGCCTACCAATGGACAGGGGGCACGCTTTCTTT. This chain links TRBV5-1 with TRBJ1-1; 11 bases agree with TRBD1. This CDR3 contains 14 residues. V shed 4 bases, J shed 11 bases, and the junction held 10 bases outside the gene matches. The V gene's germline CDR1 is SGHRS and CDR2 YFSETQ.

The chain combines TRBV15 with TRBJ1-1; D gene ambiguous. Per the germline V gene, CDR1 is LNHNV and CDR2 is YYDKDF (reference sequence). Trimming cost V 1 base and J 6 bases, with 12 bases left between them. The CDR3 runs 14 residues. The CDR3 here is CATSRGEGSAEAFF. The CDR3 DNA reads as TGTGCCACCAGCAGAGGGGAGGGTAGCGCTGAAGCTTTCTTT.

The chain combines TRBV7-9 with TRBJ1-2, with D uncertain. Trimming stripped 3 bases from V and 3 bases from J, with 5 bases between. CDR3 length equals 12 residues. Looked up from germline, CDR1 is SEHNR and CDR2 is FQNEAQ (reference sequence). The CDR3 bases are TGTGCCAGCAGCTTGGAGTACTATGGCTACACCTTC. It encodes CASSLEYYGYTF.

The chain joins TRBV19 to TRBJ1-2, with 8 bases matching TRBD1. Per the germline V gene, CDR1 is LNHDA and CDR2 is SQIVND (reference sequence). The CDR3 spans 15 residues. Trimming cost V 4 bases and J 5 bases; bases outside gene matches: 9. DNA for the CDR3: TGTGCCAGTAGTAAGGGGACAGGTGGCCTGTATGGCTACACCTTC. Translated: CASSKGTGGLYGYTF.

This chain connects TRBV6-2 or TRBV6-3 to TRBJ2-1; 8 bases are shared with TRBD2. CDR3 length: 13 residues. V trimming: 4 bases; J trimming: 15 bases; junction bases outside the gene matches: 11. CDR1 is MNHEY, CDR2 SVGEGT, per germline. The CDR3 DNA reads as TGTGCCAGCAGTTCTGCGGGAGGAGGGTTTCCGTTCTTC. It encodes CASSSAGGGFPFF.

The V and J genes are TRBV29-1 and TRBJ2-1; TRBD2 is a possible D gene (6 bases). This CDR3 has 13 amino acids. The V end was cut by 7 bases, the J end by 9 bases, with 19 bases between. Germline CDR1 is SQVTM and CDR2 is ANQGSEA. CDR3 bases: TGCAGCGGTGGAACAGGAGGGCCCGGTGAGCAGTTCTTC. Translation gives CSGGTGGPGEQFF.

The V and J genes are TRBV19 and TRBJ1-1; 7 positions match TRBD1. This CDR3 comprises 14 residues. CDR1 and CDR2 (germline): LNHDA, SQIVND (reference sequence). V trimming: 0 bases; J trimming: 3 bases; junction bases outside the gene matches: 1. The CDR3 sequence: CASSIEQGDTEAFF. The CDR3 region has the DNA TGTGCCAGTAGTATAGAGCAGGGGGACACTGAAGCTTTCTTT.

The V gene is TRBV5-1, the J gene TRBJ2-1, with 15 bases fitting TRBD2. This CDR3 region has 16 residues. Germline CDR1 reads SGHRS; CDR2 reads YFSETQ. V trimming: 4 bases; J trimming: 7 bases; junction bases outside the gene matches: 6. This chain's CDR3 is CASSLGTSGRRNEQFF. CDR3 nucleotides: TGCGCCAGCAGCCTGGGGACTAGCGGGAGGAGGAATGAGCAGTTCTTC.